Shown below are 12 T cell receptor beta chains from a single sample sequenced in a study of cytomegalovirus exposure and HLA in healthy donors (dated by TCRdb to about 2017). The method behind the library was the immunoSEQ multiplex PCR assay. A mixture of 60 forward primers for TCR Vbeta segments and 13 reverse primers for TCR Jbeta segments was used in the multiplex PCR. TCRdb limited this immuneACCESS table to in-frame rearrangements with V and J called. A share of clones is missing; checked studies link under half to unresolved V genes, and the rest is unexplained. The sample table contains just over 200,000 clones; only one count was recorded for under 85% of them. The ten top clones hold less than 2% of the sample. The material sequenced was PBMCs. The receptors were gathered from a man over 45 in good health and CMV-seronegative.

The V call is TRBV5-1, the J call TRBJ2-7, with TRBD2 identical over 10 bases. Germline lookup yields CDR1 SGHRS and CDR2 YFSETQ. The length of the CDR3 is 13 residues. Germline trimming cut 9 bases from V and 7 bases from J; bases unmatched to any gene: 10. In DNA, the CDR3 is TGCGCCACCCCCCAGCGGGAGGGCTTGGAGCAGTACTTC. Encoded protein: CATPQREGLEQYF.

The rearrangement joins TRBV7-6 to TRBJ1-4, with 7 bases matching TRBD1. Germline assignment: CDR1 SGHVS and CDR2 FNYEAQ. The CDR3 is made up of 15 amino acids. The J segment lost 7 bases and the V segment lost 2 bases, leaving 7 bases of the junction unmatched. CDR3 bases: TGTGCCAGCAGCTTAAAGTCAGGGGGGCTTGAAAAACTGTTTTTT. Amino acids: CASSLKSGGLEKLFF.

This clone has only one observation. The CDR3 DNA reads TGTGCCAGCAGCGGGTTTAGCGGGAGTTCCTACAATGAGCAGTTCTTC. It yields the protein CASSGFSGSSYNEQFF. This rearrangement joins TRBV5-5 to TRBJ2-1; 9 nucleotides agree with TRBD2. The CDR3 consists of 16 residues. V dropped 4 bases and J dropped 1; count of bases not matched to a gene: 6. Germline V lookup: CDR1 SGHKS, CDR2 YYEKEE (reference sequence).

A few counts support this clone. The J gene is TRBJ2-3, the V gene TRBV28; TRBD2 aligns across 11 bases. Germline V CDR1 and CDR2: MDHEN, SYDVKM. J was trimmed by 3 bases and V by 3 bases; bases with no gene match: 5. This CDR3 is built from 16 residues. CDR3 nucleotide sequence: TGTGCCAGCAGTTTTAGCGGGAGGGGGGGGACAGATACGCAGTATTTT. This translates into CASSFSGRGGTDTQYF.

The genes are TRBV7-9 and TRBJ1-2; no reliable D call. Germline-derived CDR1 and CDR2 are SEHNR and FQNEAQ (reference sequence). Trimming stripped 4 bases from V and 8 bases from J, with 20 bases between. The CDR3 spans 15 residues. CDR3 DNA: TGTGCCAGCAGCTCCCCTCCATGGAGGGAGGAAGGCTACACCTTC. Its translation: CASSSPPWREEGYTF.

The chain combines TRBV19 with TRBJ2-3; a possible D gene is TRBD1 (5 bases). CDR1 is LNHDA and CDR2 is SQIVND in the germline V gene (reference sequence). V lost 7 bases to trimming and J lost 6 bases, with 14 bases between them. The CDR3 extends over 13 amino acids. The CDR3 loop is CASKRRGADTQYF. The DNA of the CDR3 is TGTGCCAGTAAGAGAAGGGGCGCGGATACGCAGTATTTT.

The rearrangement joins TRBV27 to TRBJ2-1; TRBD2 aligns across 9 bases. V lost 5 bases, J lost 2 bases, and 7 bases stayed unmatched. The CDR3 length is 16 residues. Germline loops: CDR1 MNHEY, CDR2 SMNVEV (reference sequence). The CDR3 region is CASSPRLAATYNEQFF. The CDR3 region has the DNA TGTGCCAGCAGTCCCCGACTAGCGGCAACCTACAATGAGCAGTTCTTC.

This clone is a singleton in its sample. The gene calls are TRBV6-5 and TRBJ1-2, with D possibly matching TRBD1 (6 bases). With 7 bases removed from V and 4 bases from J, the gap between germline ends came to 16 bases. This CDR3 region has 14 residues. CDR1 and CDR2 (germline): MNHEY, SVGAGI. The CDR3 reads CASNRVRGSYGYTF. The CDR3 DNA reads TGTGCCAGCAATAGGGTCAGGGGAAGCTATGGCTACACCTTC.

V and J are TRBV27 and TRBJ1-3; a possible D gene is TRBD1 (6 bases). The germline CDR1 and CDR2 sequences are MNHEY and SMNVEV (reference sequence). V lost 4 bases and J lost 0, with 7 bases in between. The length of the CDR3 is 14 residues. The CDR3 DNA reads TGTGCCAGCAGTTCCAGGGGCTCTGGAAACACCATATATTTT. This codes for CASSSRGSGNTIYF.

V and J are TRBV5-4 and TRBJ2-7; 11 bases fit TRBD2. V lost 4 bases to trimming and J lost 0 bases; unmatched junction nucleotides: 6. Germline CDR1 is SGHNT and CDR2 is YYREEE (reference sequence). There are 16 residues in the CDR3. The CDR3 DNA sequence: TGTGCCAGCAGCCCCCCCGGGACTAGCGGCTCCTACGAGCAGTACTTC. This translates into CASSPPGTSGSYEQYF.

The J gene is TRBJ2-3, the V gene TRBV6-5; TRBD2 agrees at 8 bases. V was pared by 4 bases and J by 8 bases, with 11 bases of the junction left unmatched. The CDR3 is 15 amino acids. CDR1 is MNHEY and CDR2 is SVGAGI in the germline V gene. The CDR3 nucleotides are TGTGCCAGCAGTTCCCCACTCGGGAGGGCCGCTACGCAGTATTTT. Translated, it gives CASSSPLGRAATQYF.

The chain has TRBV4-1 and TRBJ2-7; 9 nucleotides match TRBD2. This CDR3 region has 16 residues. CDR1 and CDR2 (germline): MGHRA, YSYEKL. V shed 2 bases, J shed 0 bases, and the junction held 5 bases outside the gene matches. The CDR3 sequence: CASSQSEREVSYEQYF. The CDR3 coding sequence is TGCGCCAGCAGCCAATCGGAGCGGGAGGTCTCCTACGAGCAGTACTTC.